This T cell receptor beta chain was captured by sequencing in a study of radiotherapy plus CTLA-4 blockade in lung cancer. On the study more broadly: Objective responses were documented in around 19% of patients, with disease control in 31%.

Produced via immunoSEQ multiplex PCR; TCRdb's table is partial and in-frame only. The sample consists of 120,000 or so clones, 65% to 85% of them appearing once. The CDR3 is 18 residues long. Trimming took off 5 bases at V and 0 bases at J, with 21 bases between the two ends. Germline CDR1 and CDR2: SGHRS and YFSETQ. As regards this clone: The antigen remains unidentified.

Study-wide results and limits: In blood, after radiotherapy plus ipilimumab, tumor-derived TCR clones expanded.

The V gene is TRBV5-1, the J gene TRBJ1-3; no firm D call. Sequenced here: peripheral blood, sampled from a patient treated with radiotherapy plus ipilimumab. The TCR comes from a human donor with non-small cell lung cancer who had a partial response to radiotherapy plus ipilimumab. Here the CDR3 reads CASRVSTHSRLSGNTIYF. The CDR3 DNA reads as TGCGCCAGCAGGGTCAGCACCCACAGTCGCCTCTCTGGAAACACCATATATTTT. Full variable domain (rest looked up from reference TRBV5-1 and TRBJ1-3): KAGVTQTPRYLIKTRGQQVTLSCSPISGHRSVSWYQQTPGQGLQFLFEYFSETQRNKGNFPGRFSGRQFSNSRSEMNVSTLELGDSALYLCASRVSTHSRLSGNTIYFGEGSWLTVV.